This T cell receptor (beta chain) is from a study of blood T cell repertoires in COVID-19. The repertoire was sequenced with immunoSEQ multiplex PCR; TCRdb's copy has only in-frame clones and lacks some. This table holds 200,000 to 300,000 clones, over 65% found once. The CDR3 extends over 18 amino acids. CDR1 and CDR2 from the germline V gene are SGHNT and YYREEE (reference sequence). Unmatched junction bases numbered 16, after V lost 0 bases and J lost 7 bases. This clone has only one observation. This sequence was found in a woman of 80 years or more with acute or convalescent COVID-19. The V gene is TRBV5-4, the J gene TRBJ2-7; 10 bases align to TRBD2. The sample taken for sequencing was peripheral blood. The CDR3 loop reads CASSLASGLAEGIGEQYF. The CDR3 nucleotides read TGTGCCAGCAGCTTGGCTTCCGGACTAGCGGAGGGGATAGGGGAGCAGTACTTC.